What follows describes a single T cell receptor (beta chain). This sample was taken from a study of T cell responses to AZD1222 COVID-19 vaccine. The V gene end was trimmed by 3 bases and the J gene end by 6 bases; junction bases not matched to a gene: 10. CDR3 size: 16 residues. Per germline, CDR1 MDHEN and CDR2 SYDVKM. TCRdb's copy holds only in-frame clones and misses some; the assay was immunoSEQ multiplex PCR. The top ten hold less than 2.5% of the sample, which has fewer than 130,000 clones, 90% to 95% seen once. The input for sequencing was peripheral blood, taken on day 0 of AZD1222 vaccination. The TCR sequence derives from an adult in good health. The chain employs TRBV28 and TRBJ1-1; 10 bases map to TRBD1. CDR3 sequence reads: CASSFGDRGVSAEAFF. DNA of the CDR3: TGTGCCAGCAGTTTTGGGGACAGGGGAGTGAGCGCTGAAGCTTTCTTT. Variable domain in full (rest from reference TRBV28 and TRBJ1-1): DVKVTQSSRYLVKRTGEKVFLECVQDMDHENMFWYRQDPGLGLRLIYFSYDVKMKEKGDIPEGYSVSREKKERFSLILESASTNQTSMYLCASSFGDRGVSAEAFFGQGTRLTVV.